This TCR beta chain was captured by sequencing in a study of shared T cell receptors in the human thymus. Produced via immunoSEQ multiplex PCR; TCRdb's table is partial and in-frame only. This table has about 500,000 clones, around 82% appearing once. Germline CDR1 and CDR2: MNHEY and SMNVEV (reference sequence). CDR3 length equals 17 residues. J lost 5 bases, V lost 2 bases, and 7 bases had no gene match. This sample also belongs to another study, concerning human thymus T cells.

Source material: thymocytes. This clonotype was obtained from a boy under two years old with a congenital heart defect. V usage is TRBV27 and J usage is TRBJ2-7; 15 bases are a match to TRBD2. As DNA, the CDR3 is TGTGCCAGCAGTTTAAGCGGACTAGCGGGAGGGCCCGACGAGCAGTACTTC. It translates to CASSLSGLAGGPDEQYF.